The entry below gives a single T cell receptor beta chain sequence along with its context. The data derive from a study of blood T cell repertoires in COVID-19. Study information: Collection of acute and convalescent COVID-19 samples took place in the United States, Italy and Spain. The cDNA or gDNA used as material had been derived from T cells, B-cell-depleted T cells, or PBMCs.

Trimming took off 0 bases at V and 2 bases at J, with 9 bases between the two ends. The CDR3 length is 14 residues. CDR1 and CDR2 from the germline V gene are SGHNT and YYREEE (reference sequence). In the original workflow: Reference gene primer amplification in the assay estimated nucleated cell counts. Libraries were prepared by immunoSEQ multiplex PCR; TCRdb keeps only in-frame clonotypes and omits some of them. That table gives V, J and clone size, and the DNA gave D and trimming. Here the sample spans 90,000 to 120,000 clones, 88% being singletons. This chain links TRBV5-4 with TRBJ2-7; no clear D gene. Sequencing was carried out using peripheral blood. This clonotype was obtained from a human donor in a cohort sampled during active COVID-19. The CDR3 nucleotides are TGTGCCAGCAGCTTGGGGCTTACTACCTACGAGCAGTACTTC. Translated, it gives CASSLGLTTYEQYF.